The 29 T cell receptor beta chains below were found in one sample sequenced in a study of shared clonotypes between healthy human individuals. Profiling relied on immunoSEQ multiplex PCR, and the TCRdb table lists in-frame clones only, not all of them. The sample includes roughly 2.4 million clones, 95% of them seen just once. The sequencing input was naive CD4+ T cells sorted from blood. The subset was: CD45RA+ positively selected. These receptors were taken from a man aged 18-30 years in good health.

This clone turned up a few times. This chain uses TRBV6-5 with TRBJ2-3; D is unclear. Germline CDR1 is MNHEY and CDR2 is SVGAGI. The CDR3 spans 12 residues. Trimming left V 10 bases short and J 0 bases short, with 8 bases between. For the CDR3, the DNA is TGTGCCACAAAACCTAGCACAGATACGCAGTATTTT. Its protein product is CATKPSTDTQYF.

V usage is TRBV13 and J usage is TRBJ2-7, with 10 bases identical to TRBD1. V gave up 3 bases and J gave up 6 bases; unmatched junction bases: 2. Germline V gene sequence: CDR1 PRHDT, CDR2 FYEKMQ (reference sequence). CDR3 size: 13 residues. The CDR3 region has the DNA TGTGCCAGCAGCTTTAGGACAGGGGGCGAGCAGTACTTC. Amino acid sequence: CASSFRTGGEQYF. The entire variable domain, with the rest obtained from reference TRBV13 and TRBJ2-7, is as follows: AAGVIQSPRHLIKEKRETATLKCYPIPRHDTVYWYQQGPGQDPQFLISFYEKMQSDKGSIPDRFSAQQFSDYHSELNMSSLELGDSALYFCASSFRTGGEQYFGPGTRLTVT.

V gene TRBV6-5 combines with J gene TRBJ2-7; maybe TRBD1 (5 bases). The germline V gene encodes CDR1 MNHEY and CDR2 SVGAGI. The CDR3 is 14 amino acids. Trimming shortened V by 5 bases and J by 3 bases, and 14 bases separated the two germline ends. The CDR3 nucleotides read TGTGCCAGCAGTCTTCATGGGGCTGGCTACGAGCAGTACTTC. It translates to CASSLHGAGYEQYF.

The rearrangement joins TRBV6-6 to TRBJ1-1; TRBD1 agrees at 7 bases. The V gene end was trimmed by 4 bases and the J gene end by 5 bases; junction bases not matched to a gene: 7. Per germline, CDR1 MNHNY and CDR2 SVGAGI (reference sequence). The CDR3 sequence is 14 residues long. This CDR3 reads CASSSLTGATEAFF. CDR3 bases: TGTGCCAGCAGTTCCCTCACAGGGGCGACTGAAGCTTTCTTT.

The rearrangement joins TRBV4-3 to TRBJ2-5; D might be TRBD1 (6 bases). The V end was cut by 0 bases, the J end by 1 base, with 18 bases between. The CDR3 has 18 amino acids. Germline assignment: CDR1 LGHNA and CDR2 YSLEER. The CDR3 coding sequence is TGCGCCAGCAGCCAAGATATATCCAGCAGGGGTTTCCAAGAGACCCAGTACTTC. This sequence encodes CASSQDISSRGFQETQYF.

With regard to this clone: The same CDR3 arises from other DNA sequences in this sample as well. This chain joins TRBV18 and TRBJ2-7; no clear D. Trimming took 1 base from V and 0 from J, leaving 7 bases between them. This CDR3 has 14 amino acids. The V gene's germline CDR1 is KGHSH and CDR2 LQKENI. This chain's CDR3 is CASSPLDGSYEQYF. CDR3 coding DNA: TGTGCCAGCTCACCACTGGACGGCTCCTACGAGCAGTACTTC.

V is TRBV6-1 and J is TRBJ2-7; D not resolved. This CDR3 spans 11 amino acids. CDR1 MNHNS and CDR2 SASEGT come from the germline V gene. Trimming took 8 bases from V and 4 from J, leaving 9 bases between them. The CDR3 sequence: CASLLEYEQYF. CDR3 bases: TGTGCCAGCTTATTGGAGTACGAGCAGTACTTC.

This chain links TRBV6-1 with TRBJ1-2; possibly TRBD1 for D (5 bases). Deletions cut 11 bases from V and 4 bases from J, with 20 bases between. This CDR3 contains 14 residues. The germline gives CDR1 MNHNS, CDR2 SASEGT. The CDR3 here is CASVRGGYSYGYTF. The CDR3 DNA is TGTGCCTCTGTCCGGGGGGGTTATTCCTATGGCTACACCTTC.

V usage is TRBV4-3 and J usage is TRBJ2-7; D possibly corresponds to TRBD1 (5 bases). The CDR3 has 14 amino acids. CDR1 and CDR2 from the germline V gene are LGHNA and YSLEER. CDR3 region: CGKGLAGDDEEQYF. The CDR3 DNA is TGCGGGAAGGGGCTGGCCGGTGACGACGAGGAGCAGTACTTC.

This clone was observed a single time. V and J are TRBV6-5 and TRBJ2-7; 11 bases are a match to TRBD2. The V gene's germline CDR1 is MNHEY and CDR2 SVGAGI. With 4 bases clipped from V and 3 bases from J, the junction kept 2 bases outside the gene matches. CDR3 length equals 14 residues. The CDR3 sequence: CASSLAGGRYEQYF. The CDR3 DNA follows: TGTGCCAGCAGTTTAGCGGGAGGGCGCTACGAGCAGTACTTC.

This clone showed up just once. J is TRBJ2-7 and V is TRBV5-1, with TRBD2 identical over 8 bases. The CDR3 has 15 amino acids. Germline CDR1 and CDR2: SGHRS and YFSETQ. V shed 4 bases, J shed 4 bases, and the junction held 10 bases outside the gene matches. The CDR3 reads CASSPQGSGTYEQYF. The CDR3 nucleotides are TGCGCCAGCAGCCCCCAGGGTAGCGGGACTTACGAGCAGTACTTC.

A single count supports this clone. For the CDR3, the DNA is TGTGCCAGCACCACAGGGAACTCTGGGGCCAACGTCCTGACTTTC. The encoded protein is CASTTGNSGANVLTF. The chain joins TRBV6-1 to TRBJ2-6, with D perhaps matching TRBD1 (6 bases). From germline, CDR1 is MNHNS and CDR2 SASEGT. V was shortened by 7 bases and J by 0 bases, with 10 bases between the two germline ends. CDR3 length: 15 residues.

This clone was counted once. This chain uses TRBV7-9 with TRBJ2-7; perhaps TRBD1 as D (5 bases). V shed 5 bases and J shed 5 bases, with 10 bases lying between them. The V gene's germline CDR1 is SEHNR and CDR2 FQNEAQ (reference sequence). This CDR3 is 12 amino acids long. For the CDR3, the DNA is TGTGCCAGCAGCCCCGACAGCAACGAGCAGTACTTC. Its protein product is CASSPDSNEQYF.

Notes on this clone: Different DNA sequences within this sample yield the same CDR3. The chain couples TRBV28 to TRBJ2-3; D is unresolved. Germline V gene sequence: CDR1 MDHEN, CDR2 SYDVKM. V dropped 4 bases and J dropped 0 bases, with 5 bases sitting between them. The CDR3 contains 13 residues. The CDR3 bases are TGTGCCAGCAGTTCCGCTAGCACAGATACGCAGTATTTT. Translated: CASSSASTDTQYF.

CDR3 amino acids: CASDGVLSGNTIYF. DNA for the CDR3: TGTGCCAGCGATGGGGTCCTCTCTGGAAACACCATATATTTT. V and J are TRBV6-1 and TRBJ1-3; no reliable D call. Germline CDR1 MNHNS, CDR2 SASEGT. V was trimmed by 8 bases and J by 0 bases, leaving 11 bases between them. The CDR3 has 14 residues.

The rearrangement uses TRBV18 and TRBJ2-2, with D possibly matching TRBD2 (5 bases). Trimming stripped 4 bases from V and 1 base from J, with 7 bases between. The CDR3 contains 14 residues. The germline gives CDR1 KGHSH, CDR2 LQKENI. The CDR3 DNA reads TGTGCCAGCTCACGGAGCGGGAACACCGGGGAGCTGTTTTTT. It codes for CASSRSGNTGELFF.

The rearrangement links TRBV18 to TRBJ1-2, with 8 bases fitting TRBD1. CDR1 is KGHSH and CDR2 is LQKENI in the germline V gene. The trim removed 4 bases at V and 7 bases at J, leaving 8 bases unmatched. The length of the CDR3 is 14 residues. This CDR3 is CASSRPQGVGGYTF. DNA for the CDR3: TGTGCCAGCTCACGACCACAGGGGGTAGGTGGCTACACCTTC.

The genes are TRBV9 and TRBJ2-7; D may be TRBD2 (6 bases). V was trimmed by 0 bases and J by 7 bases, leaving 20 bases between them. The CDR3 contains 16 residues. From germline, CDR1 is SGDLS and CDR2 YYNGEE. The CDR3 DNA reads TGTGCCAGCAGCGTAGGCCCGGGAGTTATTTCGGGGGAGCAGTACTTC. As protein: CASSVGPGVISGEQYF.

Comments on this clone: Other DNA sequences in the same sample also yield this CDR3. The rearrangement links TRBV30 to TRBJ2-2, with TRBD1 matching over 9 bases. The CDR3 totals 14 residues. V trimming: 1 base; J trimming: 4 bases; junction bases outside the gene matches: 1. The germline V gene encodes CDR1 GTSNPN and CDR2 SVGIG (reference sequence). The CDR3 loop is CAWSGQGGTGELFF. CDR3 DNA: TGTGCCTGGAGTGGACAGGGGGGCACCGGGGAGCTGTTTTTT.

This sequence joins TRBV4-3 and TRBJ2-1, with D unresolved. V shed 0 bases and J shed 2 bases, with 17 bases lying between them. The germline V gene has CDR1 LGHNA and CDR2 YSLEER. CDR3 length: 18 residues. The CDR3 DNA sequence: TGCGCCAGCAGCCAAGATCTCGGCTTTGCCGGAACCTACAATGAGCAGTTCTTC. Protein product: CASSQDLGFAGTYNEQFF.

The gene calls are TRBV7-2 and TRBJ2-3, with 8 bases lining up with TRBD2. Trimming at V came to 2 bases and at J to 6 bases, leaving 4 bases not matched to a gene. CDR1 is SGHTA, CDR2 FQGNSA, per germline. The CDR3 sequence is 14 residues long. The CDR3, as DNA: TGTGCCAGCAGCTTATTTCGCGGGGGGGATACGCAGTATTTT. It encodes CASSLFRGGDTQYF.

The genes are TRBV14 and TRBJ2-7; D is tentatively TRBD1 or TRBD2 (5 bases each). CDR1 and CDR2 (germline): SGHDN, FVKESK. There are 12 residues in the CDR3. Trimming cost V 6 bases and J 5 bases, with 11 bases left between them. CDR3: CASSPGTHEQYF. CDR3 nucleotide sequence: TGTGCCAGCAGTCCGGGGACCCACGAGCAGTACTTC.

The chain joins TRBV5-6 to TRBJ2-7; D is perhaps TRBD2 (5 bases). This CDR3 spans 15 amino acids. The V and J ends lost 0 bases and 3 bases respectively, with 13 bases between them. Germline V gives CDR1 SGHDT, CDR2 YYEEEE. Here the CDR3 reads CASSLVGGRDYEQYF. The CDR3 DNA reads as TGTGCCAGCAGCTTGGTGGGCGGACGGGACTACGAGCAGTACTTC.

A single count supports this clone. The chain joins TRBV10-3 to TRBJ2-7; D is unclear. This CDR3 region has 14 residues. Germline values: CDR1 ENHRY, CDR2 SYGVKD. V was pared by 0 bases and J by 0 bases, with 6 bases between. The DNA for the CDR3 is TGTGCCATCAGTGAGTCAGGACCCTCCTACGAGCAGTACTTC. The encoded protein is CAISESGPSYEQYF.

As to this clone: Different DNA sequences within this sample yield the same CDR3. This chain links TRBV6-5 with TRBJ1-6; D remains ambiguous. Trimming shortened V by 4 bases and J by 6 bases, and 4 bases separated the two germline ends. Per the germline V gene, CDR1 is MNHEY and CDR2 is SVGAGI. The CDR3 has 12 residues. CDR3 in amino acids: CASSSINSPLHF. CDR3 bases: TGTGCCAGCAGTTCAATTAATTCACCCCTCCACTTT.

V usage is TRBV9 and J usage is TRBJ2-7, with TRBD2 matching 10 bases. This CDR3 comprises 16 residues. CDR1 SGDLS and CDR2 YYNGEE come from the germline V gene. Trimming removed 4 bases from V and 3 bases from J; junction bases left unmatched: 10. CDR3 coding DNA: TGTGCCAGCAGCCAAAGCGGGAGGGCCGGTTTCTACGAGCAGTACTTC. Protein: CASSQSGRAGFYEQYF.

V gene TRBV6-5 combines with J gene TRBJ2-7; 9 bases map to TRBD2. With 5 bases clipped from V and 0 bases from J, the junction kept 5 bases outside the gene matches. Germline CDR1 MNHEY, CDR2 SVGAGI. CDR3 length equals 15 residues. CDR3 residues: CASSLSGGNSYEQYF. The CDR3 nucleotides are TGTGCCAGCAGTCTTAGCGGGGGCAACTCCTACGAGCAGTACTTC.

Details on this clone: Other DNA sequences of this sample code for an identical CDR3. V gene TRBV5-1 combines with J gene TRBJ1-4; 10 bases match TRBD1. The V segment lost 3 bases and the J segment 8 bases; nucleotides outside the gene matches: 4. The germline gives CDR1 SGHRS, CDR2 YFSETQ. CDR3 length: 14 residues. The CDR3 here is CASSYGQGGEKLFF. CDR3 bases: TGCGCCAGCAGCTACGGACAGGGGGGCGAAAAACTGTTTTTT.

The count of this clone is one. V and J are TRBV29-1 and TRBJ2-5, with 8 bases fitting TRBD2. The CDR3 covers 14 residues. V dropped 2 bases and J dropped 4; count of bases not matched to a gene: 6. Germline values: CDR1 SQVTM, CDR2 ANQGSEA. The CDR3 DNA reads TGCAGCGTTGAAAGAGCGGGAGAACGAGAGACCCAGTACTTC. Translated: CSVERAGERETQYF.